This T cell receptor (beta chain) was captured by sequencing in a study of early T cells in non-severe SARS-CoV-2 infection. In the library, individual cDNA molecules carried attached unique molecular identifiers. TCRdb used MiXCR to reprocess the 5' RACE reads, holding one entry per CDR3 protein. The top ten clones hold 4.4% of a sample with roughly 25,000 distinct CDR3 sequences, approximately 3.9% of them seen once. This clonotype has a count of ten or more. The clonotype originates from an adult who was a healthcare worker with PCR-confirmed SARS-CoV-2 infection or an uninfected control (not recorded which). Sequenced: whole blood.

The CDR3 region has the DNA TGTGCCAGCAGTTACTCAGGGACTAGCAGAAGGAACGAGCAGTACTTC. It specifies CASSYSGTSRRNEQYF. The chain carries TRBV6-6 and TRBJ2-7, with 9 bases matching TRBD2. CDR1 and CDR2 (germline): MNHNY, SVGAGI (reference sequence). The V segment lost 0 bases and the J segment 5 bases; nucleotides outside the gene matches: 8. This CDR3 comprises 16 residues.